Below are 10 T cell receptor beta chains sequenced from a single sample in a study of T cell therapy after organ transplantation. Time point defined: 20-29 weeks after completion of therapy. Clones were read by immunoSEQ multiplex PCR, and TCRdb kept only the in-frame ones, dropping some. The table shows about 20,000 clones, with 84% occurring only once. Their cognate antigens are unknown. Source: CD8+ T cells from blood, taken after autologous CMV-specific T cell therapy. The receptors stem from a human patient who had received a solid organ transplant and had CMV disease. Some T cells could come from the graft donor.

The rearrangement links TRBV30 to TRBJ2-7, with D perhaps TRBD1 (5 bases). Germline CDR1 GTSNPN, CDR2 SVGIG (reference sequence). V was cut by 3 bases and J by 0 bases, with 6 bases left in between. The CDR3 has 12 residues. In DNA, the CDR3 is TGTGCCTGGAGAGGGGACTCCTACGAGCAGTACTTC. It encodes CAWRGDSYEQYF.

V usage is TRBV27 and J usage is TRBJ2-3; TRBD2 aligns across 13 bases. Per germline, CDR1 MNHEY and CDR2 SMNVEV (reference sequence). V dropped 10 bases and J dropped 0; count of bases not matched to a gene: 10. The CDR3 has 17 amino acids. The DNA for the CDR3 is TGTGCCATCGGGACTAGCGGGGACTTTGGCAGCACAGATACGCAGTATTTT. Translation gives CAIGTSGDFGSTDTQYF.

This clone was seen more than once but under ten times. This chain links TRBV28 with TRBJ2-7; no firm D call. The V gene's germline CDR1 is MDHEN and CDR2 SYDVKM. V was shortened by 5 bases and J by 4 bases, with 9 bases between the two germline ends. The CDR3 loop spans 12 amino acids. The CDR3 DNA sequence: TGTGCCAGCAGTCCCGCCCTGTACGAGCAGTACTTC. This encodes CASSPALYEQYF.

The chain employs TRBV7-9 and TRBJ2-7, with D maybe TRBD1 (6 bases). The V gene's germline CDR1 is SEHNR and CDR2 FQNEAQ (reference sequence). Trimming took 0 bases from V and 5 from J, leaving 17 bases between them. The CDR3 loop spans 16 amino acids. CDR3 coding DNA: TGTGCCAGCAGCTTAGCGTTTAGAGGGGGTGGCGACGAGCAGTACTTC. Translating gives CASSLAFRGGGDEQYF.

V usage is TRBV10-3 and J usage is TRBJ2-7; tentative D call: TRBD1 (5 bases). The CDR3 spans 16 residues. V lost 4 bases and J 3 bases, leaving 19 bases between the germline ends. The germline V gene has CDR1 ENHRY and CDR2 SYGVKD. The CDR3 is CAISVGADSPIYEQYF. CDR3 DNA sequence: TGTGCCATCAGTGTAGGGGCGGATAGTCCTATCTACGAGCAGTACTTC.

This clone was observed once. The V call is TRBV9, the J call TRBJ2-1; D is unclear. This CDR3 contains 14 residues. V was trimmed by 0 bases and J by 4 bases, leaving 8 bases between them. CDR1 SGDLS and CDR2 YYNGEE come from the germline V gene. The chain's CDR3 is CASSVVTDYNEQFF. For the CDR3, the DNA is TGTGCCAGCAGCGTAGTAACGGATTACAATGAGCAGTTCTTC.

The chain uses TRBV2 and TRBJ1-1; D ambiguous. The germline V and J ends were trimmed by 7 bases and 0 bases, with 12 bases remaining between them. From germline, CDR1 is SNHLY and CDR2 FYNNEI. This CDR3 contains 14 residues. DNA of the CDR3: TGTGCCAGCAAGGCTCGCCCGATGAACACTGAAGCTTTCTTT. Its protein product is CASKARPMNTEAFF.

The chain carries TRBV7-9 and TRBJ1-3, with D tentatively TRBD1 (6 bases). V was shortened by 5 bases and J by 3 bases, with 20 bases between the two germline ends. The germline V gene encodes CDR1 SEHNR and CDR2 FQNEAQ (reference sequence). The CDR3 is 17 residues long. Here the CDR3 DNA reads TGTGCCAGCAGCCGGGGGCCGGGGGAGCTTAATGGAAACACCATATATTTT. Translated: CASSRGPGELNGNTIYF.

The V gene is TRBV4-3, the J gene TRBJ2-3; D not certain. CDR3 length: 13 residues. From germline, CDR1 is LGHNA and CDR2 YSLEER. V lost 2 bases and J 2 bases, leaving 5 bases between the germline ends. CDR3 in amino acids: CASSQTDTDTQYF. CDR3 nucleotide sequence: TGCGCCAGCAGCCAAACCGACACAGATACGCAGTATTTT.

The gene calls are TRBV25-1 and TRBJ1-2; D is undetermined. Trimming took off 5 bases at V and 6 bases at J, with 7 bases between the two ends. Germline V CDR1 and CDR2: MGHDK, SYGVNS. The CDR3 length is 11 residues. The chain's CDR3 is CASSPGDGYTF. The CDR3 nucleotides are TGTGCCAGCAGTCCGGGAGATGGCTACACCTTC.